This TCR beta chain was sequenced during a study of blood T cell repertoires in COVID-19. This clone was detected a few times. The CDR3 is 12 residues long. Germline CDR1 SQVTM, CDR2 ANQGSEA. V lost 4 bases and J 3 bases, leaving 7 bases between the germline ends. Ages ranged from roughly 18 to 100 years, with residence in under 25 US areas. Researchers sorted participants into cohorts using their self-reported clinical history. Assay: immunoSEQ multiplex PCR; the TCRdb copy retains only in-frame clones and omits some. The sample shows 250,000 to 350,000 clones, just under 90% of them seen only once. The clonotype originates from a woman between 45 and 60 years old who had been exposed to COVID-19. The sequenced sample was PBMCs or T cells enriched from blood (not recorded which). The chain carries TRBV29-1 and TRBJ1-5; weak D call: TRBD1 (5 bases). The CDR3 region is CSVAGNNQPQHF. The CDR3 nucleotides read TGCAGCGTTGCAGGGAACAATCAGCCCCAGCATTTT.